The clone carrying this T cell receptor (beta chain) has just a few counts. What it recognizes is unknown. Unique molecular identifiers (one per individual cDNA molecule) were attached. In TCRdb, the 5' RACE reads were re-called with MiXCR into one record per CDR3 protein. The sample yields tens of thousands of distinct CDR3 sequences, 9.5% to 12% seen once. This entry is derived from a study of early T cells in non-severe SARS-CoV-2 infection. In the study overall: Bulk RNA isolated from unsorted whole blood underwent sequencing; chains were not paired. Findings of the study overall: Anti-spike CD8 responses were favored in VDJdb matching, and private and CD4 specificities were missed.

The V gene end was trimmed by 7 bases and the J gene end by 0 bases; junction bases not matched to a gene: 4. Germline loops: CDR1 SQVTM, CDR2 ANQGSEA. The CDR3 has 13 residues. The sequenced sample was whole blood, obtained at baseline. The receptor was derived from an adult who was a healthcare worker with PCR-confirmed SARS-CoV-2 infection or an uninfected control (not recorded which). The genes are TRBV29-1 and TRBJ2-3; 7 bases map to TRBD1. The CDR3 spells CSDTGDSTDTQYF. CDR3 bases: TGCAGCGATACAGGGGACAGCACAGATACGCAGTATTTT.